Reported below is one T cell receptor beta chain. These data originate in a study of cytomegalovirus exposure and HLA in healthy donors. The donors, nominally healthy at sampling, likely had unrecorded immune exposures. In the PCR, 60 Vbeta and 13 Jbeta primers were used. Generated by immunoSEQ multiplex PCR, the TCRdb table keeps only in-frame clones and is missing some. Counted here are around 100,000 clones, 81% occurring once; the ten biggest clones make up approximately 4%. This receptor was taken from a woman in her 70s in good health and CMV-seropositive. The sequenced material came from PBMCs.

Here the CDR3 reads CASSAVRGNEQFF. Written as DNA, the CDR3 is TGTGCCAGCAGCGCGGTCAGGGGAAATGAGCAGTTCTTC. The chain links TRBV16 to TRBJ2-1, with D possibly matching TRBD1 (6 bases). CDR3 length equals 13 residues. Trimming removed 5 bases from V and 7 bases from J, with 12 bases in between. Germline loops: CDR1 KGHSY, CDR2 FQNENV.